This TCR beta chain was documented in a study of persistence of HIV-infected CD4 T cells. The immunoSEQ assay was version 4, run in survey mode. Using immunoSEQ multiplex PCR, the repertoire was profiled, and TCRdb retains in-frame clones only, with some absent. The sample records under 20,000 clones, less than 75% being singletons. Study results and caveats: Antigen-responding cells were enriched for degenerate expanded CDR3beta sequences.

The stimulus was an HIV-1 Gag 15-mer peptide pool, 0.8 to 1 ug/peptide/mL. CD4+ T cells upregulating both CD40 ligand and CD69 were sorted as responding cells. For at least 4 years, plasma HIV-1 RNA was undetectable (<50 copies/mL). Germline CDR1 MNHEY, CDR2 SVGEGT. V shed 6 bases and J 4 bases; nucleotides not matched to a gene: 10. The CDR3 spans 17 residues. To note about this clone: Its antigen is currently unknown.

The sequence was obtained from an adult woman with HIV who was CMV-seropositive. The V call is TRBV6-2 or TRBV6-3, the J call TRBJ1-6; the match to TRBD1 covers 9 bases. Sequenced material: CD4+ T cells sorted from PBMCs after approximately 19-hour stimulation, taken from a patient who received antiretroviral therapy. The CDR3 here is CASSPRTGVRYNSPLHF. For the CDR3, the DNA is TGTGCCAGCAGCCCCCGGACAGGGGTGAGGTATAATTCACCCCTCCACTTT.